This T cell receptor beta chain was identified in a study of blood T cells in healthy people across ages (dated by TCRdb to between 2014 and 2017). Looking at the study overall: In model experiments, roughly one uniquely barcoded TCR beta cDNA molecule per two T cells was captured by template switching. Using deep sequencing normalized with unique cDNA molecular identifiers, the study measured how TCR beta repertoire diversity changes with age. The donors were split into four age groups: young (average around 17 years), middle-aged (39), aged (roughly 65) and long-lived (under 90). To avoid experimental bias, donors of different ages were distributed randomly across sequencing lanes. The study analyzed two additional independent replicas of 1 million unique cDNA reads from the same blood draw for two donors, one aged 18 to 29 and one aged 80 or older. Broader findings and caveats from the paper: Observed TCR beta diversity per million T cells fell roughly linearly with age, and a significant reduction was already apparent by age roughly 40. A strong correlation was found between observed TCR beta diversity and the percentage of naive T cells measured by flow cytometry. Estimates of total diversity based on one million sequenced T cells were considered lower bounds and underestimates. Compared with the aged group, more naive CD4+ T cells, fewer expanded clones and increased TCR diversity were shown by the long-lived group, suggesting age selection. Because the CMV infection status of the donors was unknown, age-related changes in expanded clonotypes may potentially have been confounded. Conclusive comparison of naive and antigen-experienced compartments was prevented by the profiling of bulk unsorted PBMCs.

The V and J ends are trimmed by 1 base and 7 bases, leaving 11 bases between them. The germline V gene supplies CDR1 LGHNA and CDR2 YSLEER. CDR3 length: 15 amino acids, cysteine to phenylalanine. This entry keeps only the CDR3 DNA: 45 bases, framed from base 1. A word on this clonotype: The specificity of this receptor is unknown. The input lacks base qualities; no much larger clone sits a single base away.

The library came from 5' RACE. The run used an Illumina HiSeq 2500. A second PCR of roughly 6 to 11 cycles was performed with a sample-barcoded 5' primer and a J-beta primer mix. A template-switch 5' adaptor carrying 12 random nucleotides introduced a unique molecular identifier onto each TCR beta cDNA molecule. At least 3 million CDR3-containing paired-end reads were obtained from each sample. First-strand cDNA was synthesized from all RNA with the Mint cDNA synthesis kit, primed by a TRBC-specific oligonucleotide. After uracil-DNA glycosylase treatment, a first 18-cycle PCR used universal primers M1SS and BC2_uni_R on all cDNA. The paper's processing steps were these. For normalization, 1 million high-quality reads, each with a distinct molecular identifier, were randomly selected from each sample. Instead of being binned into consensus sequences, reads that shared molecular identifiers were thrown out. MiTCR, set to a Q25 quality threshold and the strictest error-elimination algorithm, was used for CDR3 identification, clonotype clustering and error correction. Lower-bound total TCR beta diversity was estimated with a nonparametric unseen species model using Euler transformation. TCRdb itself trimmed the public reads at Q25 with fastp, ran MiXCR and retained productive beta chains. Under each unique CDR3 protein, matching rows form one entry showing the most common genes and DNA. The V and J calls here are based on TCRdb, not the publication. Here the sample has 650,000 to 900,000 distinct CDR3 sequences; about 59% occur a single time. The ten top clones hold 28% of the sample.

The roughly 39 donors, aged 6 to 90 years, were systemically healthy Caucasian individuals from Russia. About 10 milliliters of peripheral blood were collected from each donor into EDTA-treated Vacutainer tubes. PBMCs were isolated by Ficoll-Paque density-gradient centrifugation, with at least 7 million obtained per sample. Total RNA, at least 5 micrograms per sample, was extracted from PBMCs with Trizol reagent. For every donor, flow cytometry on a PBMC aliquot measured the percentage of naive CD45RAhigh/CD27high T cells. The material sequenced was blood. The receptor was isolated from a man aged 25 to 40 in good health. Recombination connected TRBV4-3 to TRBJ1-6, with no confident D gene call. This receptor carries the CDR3 CASSQGLGLNSPLHF. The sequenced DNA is TGCGCCAGCAGCCAAGGTCTTGGCCTCAATTCACCCCTCCACTTT.